This TCR beta chain stems from a study of T-cell memory formation after mild COVID-19. Study summary: The study found TCR clusters largely donor specific.

For this clonotype: The antigen remains unidentified.

Overall study results and limits: Clones from the second wave (peaking day 37) had unconfirmed SARS-CoV-2 specificity.

The CDR3 consists of 13 residues. The V end lost 4 bases, the J end lost 7 bases, and 11 bases lay between the germline ends. Per germline, CDR1 LGHNA and CDR2 YSLEER. Libraries for TCRalpha and TCRbeta carried sample barcodes and unique molecular identifiers via 5'RACE. TCRdb passed the 5' RACE reads through MiXCR, listing each CDR3 protein once. Among around 320,000 distinct CDR3 sequences, just under 20% were seen once, and the ten largest hold roughly 21%. The source of this sequence is a man aged 18-30 years who had mild COVID-19 (a few samples of this study predate the infection). Cell type and time point are not known. The rearrangement links TRBV4-3 to TRBJ2-1, with a weak D call TRBD2 (5 bases). Sequencing was carried out using PBMCs or a T cell subset sorted from them (not recorded which). For the CDR3, the DNA is TGCGCCAGCAGCCCTCCGGACTTTAATGAGCAGTTCTTC. It translates to CASSPPDFNEQFF.